Listed here are 8 T cell receptor beta chains from one sample, sequenced in a study of OX40 agonist ivuxolimab in advanced cancers. Sequencing used immunoSEQ multiplex PCR; TCRdb keeps in-frame clones, though not all of them. The table includes 60,000 to 75,000 clones, 85% to 90% detected once. The sample consisted of CD4+ or CD8+ T cells sorted from blood, taken in a trial of the OX40 agonist ivuxolimab. Receptors originate from an adult with an advanced solid tumor such as melanoma, head and neck, liver or kidney cancer.

The chain recombines TRBV5-4 with TRBJ1-1, with D tentatively TRBD1 (5 bases). The CDR3 extends over 13 amino acids. Germline V CDR1 and CDR2: SGHNT, YYREEE (reference sequence). V was cut by 2 bases and J by 8 bases, with 13 bases left in between. CDR3 sequence: CASSFVRGGEAFF. The CDR3 bases are TGTGCCAGCAGCTTTGTTAGGGGTGGGGAAGCTTTCTTT. The whole variable domain, filled in from reference TRBV5-4 and TRBJ1-1, reads ETGVTQSPTHLIKTRGQQVTLRCSSQSGHNTVSWYQQALGQGPQFIFQYYREEENGRGNFPPRFSGLQFPNYSSELNVNALELDDSALYLCASSFVRGGEAFFGQGTRLTVV.

This clone appeared a few times. The chain has TRBV28 and TRBJ2-1; D perhaps matches TRBD2 (5 bases). The CDR3 has 14 residues. Germline V gene lookup returns CDR1 MDHEN and CDR2 SYDVKM. The ends were cut back, 6 bases at V and 6 bases at J, with 15 bases in the middle. CDR3 protein: CASRTARGTNEQFF. CDR3 nucleotides: TGTGCCAGCAGGACCGCACGGGGTACCAATGAGCAGTTCTTC.

This chain uses TRBV27 with TRBJ2-7; perhaps D is TRBD1 or TRBD2 (5 bases each). CDR3 length: 15 amino acids. V lost 8 bases and J lost 5, with 22 bases in between. The germline V gene encodes CDR1 MNHEY and CDR2 SMNVEV (reference sequence). The CDR3: CASGSGSGWIDEQYF. CDR3 bases: TGTGCCAGCGGATCGGGGTCAGGGTGGATCGACGAGCAGTACTTC.

This chain connects TRBV2 to TRBJ2-2; unclear D gene. CDR3 length equals 11 residues. Germline CDR1 reads SNHLY; CDR2 reads FYNNEI. V was clipped by 9 bases and J by 6 bases, with 8 bases between them. The CDR3 coding sequence is TGTGCCAGTCGGTATTCCGGGGAGCTGTTTTTT. Translated, it gives CASRYSGELFF. The full variable domain, with the rest looked up from reference TRBV2 and TRBJ2-2, is EPEVTQTPSHQVTQMGQEVILRCVPISNHLYFYWYRQILGQKVEFLVSFYNNEISEKSEIFDDQFSVERPDGSNFTLKIRSTKLEDSAMYFCASRYSGELFFGEGSRLTVL.

The J gene is TRBJ2-7, the V gene TRBV5-1; TRBD1 matches at 8 bases. V shed 0 bases and J 3 bases; nucleotides not matched to a gene: 11. CDR3 length: 17 amino acids. CDR1 SGHRS and CDR2 YFSETQ come from the germline V gene. CDR3 in amino acids: CASSLAIDRGVGYEQYF. CDR3 nucleotides: TGCGCCAGCAGCTTGGCTATAGACAGGGGCGTCGGCTACGAGCAGTACTTC. The full variable domain, completed using reference TRBV5-1 and TRBJ2-7, is KAGVTQTPRYLIKTRGQQVTLSCSPISGHRSVSWYQQTPGQGLQFLFEYFSETQRNKGNFPGRFSGRQFSNSRSEMNVSTLELGDSALYLCASSLAIDRGVGYEQYFGPGTRLTVT.

This clone was counted only a few times. The chain recombines TRBV7-2 with TRBJ1-6; D is perhaps TRBD1 (6 bases). The CDR3 spans 13 residues. V was cut by 2 bases and J by 10 bases, with 9 bases left in between. CDR1 and CDR2 from the germline V gene are SGHTA and FQGNSA. The CDR3 spells CASSLSTGSPLHF. DNA for the CDR3: TGTGCCAGCAGCTTAAGTACAGGGTCACCCCTCCACTTT.

The CDR3: CASNSGQPGYEQYF. In nucleotides, the CDR3 is TGTGCCAGCAACTCGGGACAGCCAGGCTACGAGCAGTACTTC. The rearrangement uses TRBV27 and TRBJ2-7; TRBD1 agrees at 7 bases. Germline trimming cut 7 bases from V and 3 bases from J; bases unmatched to any gene: 9. The CDR3 length is 14 residues. Germline CDR1 and CDR2: MNHEY and SMNVEV (reference sequence).

The chain uses TRBV30 and TRBJ2-6; D is unresolved. Between the trimmed V and J ends, which lost 7 bases and 4 bases, there was a span of 8 bases. CDR1 is GTSNPN, CDR2 SVGIG, per germline (reference sequence). This CDR3 contains 12 residues. CDR3 nucleotide sequence: TGTGCCTTAGGAAAGGGGGCCAACGTCCTGACTTTC. Protein product: CALGKGANVLTF.